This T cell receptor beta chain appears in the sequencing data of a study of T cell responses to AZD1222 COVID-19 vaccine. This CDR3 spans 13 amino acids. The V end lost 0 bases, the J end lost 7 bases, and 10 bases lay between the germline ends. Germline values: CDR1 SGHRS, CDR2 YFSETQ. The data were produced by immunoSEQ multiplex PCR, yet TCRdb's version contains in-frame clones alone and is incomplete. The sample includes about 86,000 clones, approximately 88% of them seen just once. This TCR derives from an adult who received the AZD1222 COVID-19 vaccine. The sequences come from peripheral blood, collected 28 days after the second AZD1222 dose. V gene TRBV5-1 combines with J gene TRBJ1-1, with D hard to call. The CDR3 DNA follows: TGCGCCAGCAGCTTGGAAGGGTGGGGTGAAGCTTTCTTT. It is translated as CASSLEGWGEAFF.